The 20 T cell receptor beta chains given below trace back to one sample, sequenced in a study of T cells in Graves' hyperthyroidism and ophthalmopathy (dated by TCRdb to between 2018 and 2021). Library preparation used multiplex PCR. Reads for this sample came from an Illumina HiSeq 2000. The TCR beta CDR3 regions were amplified from the RNA transcripts. A first-round RT-PCR of the TCR CDR3 used the HTBI primer set with the Qiagen OneStep RT-PCR kit. The raw public data were reprocessed by TCRdb itself: fastp quality trimming at Q25, MiXCR clonotype calling, in-frame beta chains only. When rows share a CDR3 protein, they turn into one entry using the most common DNA and genes. This sample lists approximately 590,000 distinct CDR3 sequences; 15% to 18% were detected once. About 7% of the sample is in the top ten clones. The source material was blood. The origin of the receptors is a young woman with Graves' hyperthyroidism.

This clonotype has just a few counts. The genes are TRBV3-1 and TRBJ1-2; TRBD1 agrees at 7 bases. CDR3 length: 19 residues. Germline lookup yields CDR1 LGHDT and CDR2 YNNKEL (reference sequence). The ends lost 1 base at V and 4 bases at J; junction bases unmatched: 18. The CDR3 protein is CASSQGKGFTGDLIYGYTF. The CDR3 nucleotides are TGTGCCAGCAGCCAAGGAAAGGGATTTACAGGGGACCTAATCTATGGCTACACCTTC.

This clonotype was recorded at least ten times. The chain joins TRBV28 to TRBJ2-2; 9 bases line up with TRBD2. After removal of 6 bases from V and 6 bases from J, the junction contained 8 bases not matched to a gene. Germline V gives CDR1 MDHEN, CDR2 SYDVKM. CDR3 length: 15 residues. CDR3 sequence (DNA): TGTGCCAGCAGCCTTAGCGGGAGCGTCGCCGGGGAGCTGTTTTTT. This sequence encodes CASSLSGSVAGELFF.

This clonotype appeared a few times. This chain links TRBV10-3 with TRBJ1-5; no firm D call. V shed 4 bases and J shed 3 bases, with 10 bases lying between them. Germline-derived CDR1 and CDR2 are ENHRY and SYGVKD. The CDR3 consists of 14 residues. The CDR3 here is CAISASALNQPQHF. CDR3 nucleotide sequence: TGTGCCATCAGTGCCTCAGCCCTCAATCAGCCCCAGCATTTT.

This clonotype was found a few times. This rearrangement joins TRBV5-6 to TRBJ1-1; D is undetermined. CDR3 length equals 13 residues. Trimming left V 4 bases short and J 1 base short, with 8 bases between. Germline V lookup: CDR1 SGHDT, CDR2 YYEEEE. The CDR3 DNA follows: TGTGCCAGCAGCACTTCGGCGAACACTGAAGCTTTCTTT. As protein: CASSTSANTEAFF.

This clonotype was counted many times. The gene calls are TRBV28 and TRBJ1-5; no reliable D call. Germline V gene data show CDR1 as MDHEN and CDR2 as SYDVKM. CDR3 size: 14 residues. V lost 6 bases, J lost 5 bases, and 14 bases lay in between. The CDR3, as DNA: TGTGCCAGCAGCCCCACAAACGCCGATCAGCCCCAGCATTTT. Translation gives CASSPTNADQPQHF.

This clonotype showed up many times. The chain joins TRBV27 to TRBJ2-1; 10 positions agree with TRBD1. The germline V gene has CDR1 MNHEY and CDR2 SMNVEV (reference sequence). The length of the CDR3 is 16 residues. The V and J ends lost 5 bases and 6 bases, in that order; junction bases with no gene match: 10. The CDR3 region is CASSLTGTGAFNEQFF. The CDR3 nucleotides read TGTGCCAGCAGTCTAACCGGGACAGGGGCCTTCAATGAGCAGTTCTTC.

Many counts were recorded for this clonotype. The CDR3 DNA follows: TGTGCCAGCAGCCCCCCGTTCCTACTCCAGCGGGAGCATGAGACCCAGTACTTC. This codes for CASSPPFLLQREHETQYF. The chain joins TRBV7-2 to TRBJ2-5, with 8 bases aligning to TRBD2. After removal of 5 bases from V and 5 bases from J, the junction contained 19 bases not matched to a gene. This CDR3 spans 18 amino acids. Germline assignment: CDR1 SGHTA and CDR2 FQGNSA. Full variable domain (rest looked up from reference TRBV7-2 and TRBJ2-5): GAGVSQSPSNKVTEKGKDVELRCDPISGHTALYWYRQSLGQGLEFLIYFQGNSAPDKSGLPSDRFSAERTGGSVSTLTIQRTQQEDSAVYLCASSPPFLLQREHETQYFGPGTRLLVL.

This chain uses TRBV5-1 with TRBJ2-1; 10 nucleotides match TRBD1. CDR1 and CDR2 from the germline V gene are SGHRS and YFSETQ. CDR3 length: 17 residues. The V gene end was trimmed by 3 bases and the J gene end by 3 bases; junction bases not matched to a gene: 9. Here the CDR3 reads CASSSSSGTGVYNEQFF. As DNA, the CDR3 is TGCGCCAGCAGCTCCTCCTCCGGGACAGGGGTCTACAATGAGCAGTTCTTC.

V and J are TRBV7-9 and TRBJ1-1; TRBD1 matches at 8 bases. The CDR3 runs 17 residues. Germline V gene data show CDR1 as SEHNR and CDR2 as FQNEAQ (reference sequence). V was pared by 5 bases and J by 1 base, with 12 bases of the junction left unmatched. CDR3 in DNA: TGTGCCAGCAGCCTATCAGGGGGCGCAGGTTGGAACACTGAAGCTTTCTTT. Amino acids: CASSLSGGAGWNTEAFF. The complete variable domain, with remaining parts taken from reference TRBV7-9 and TRBJ1-1, reads DTGVSQNPRHKITKRGQNVTFRCDPISEHNRLYWYRQTLGQGPEFLTYFQNEAQLEKSRLLSDRFSAERPKGSFSTLEIQRTEQGDSAMYLCASSLSGGAGWNTEAFFGQGTRLTVV.

This clonotype occurred a few times. V is TRBV6-1 and J is TRBJ2-3; TRBD2 might be the D (6 bases). Germline lookup yields CDR1 MNHNS and CDR2 SASEGT. The CDR3 is 14 residues long. With 0 bases removed from V and 7 bases from J, the gap between germline ends came to 11 bases. The chain's CDR3 is CASSEAPLANTQYF. The CDR3 DNA follows: TGTGCCAGCAGTGAAGCCCCACTAGCAAATACGCAGTATTTT.

This clonotype was found many times. The V and J genes are TRBV7-9 and TRBJ2-7; weak D call: TRBD1 (6 bases). The CDR3 extends over 15 amino acids. Germline CDR1 reads SEHNR; CDR2 reads FQNEAQ (reference sequence). Trimming stripped 4 bases from V and 2 bases from J, with 15 bases between. The CDR3 here is CASSSELDSPYEQYF. CDR3 bases: TGTGCCAGCAGCTCCGAACTGGACAGCCCCTACGAGCAGTACTTC.

Notes on this clonotype: This may stem from a read error, because a much larger clone lies one nucleotide away. The chain has TRBV27 and TRBJ2-1; D possibly corresponds to TRBD2 (6 bases). This CDR3 has 13 residues. Germline V lookup: CDR1 MNHEY, CDR2 SMNVEV (reference sequence). Between the trimmed V and J ends, which lost 8 bases and 1 base, there was a span of 9 bases. The CDR3 sequence: CASGRGSYNEQFF. The CDR3 region has the DNA TGTGCCAGCGGGCGGGGATCCTACAATGAGCAGTTCTTC.

This clonotype was counted many times. V and J are TRBV6-1 and TRBJ1-1, with D possibly being TRBD1 (6 bases). Germline values: CDR1 MNHNS, CDR2 SASEGT. The CDR3 is 14 amino acids. V lost 9 bases and J lost 7, with 21 bases in between. In DNA form, the CDR3 reads TGTGCCAGTACCCCCGGGACAACTGGCGGTGAAGCTTTCTTT. Its translation is CASTPGTTGGEAFF.

This clonotype was seen more than once but under ten times. The chain couples TRBV5-5 to TRBJ1-1; D gene ambiguous. Trimming left V 2 bases short and J 5 bases short, with 13 bases between. This CDR3 has 14 residues. Germline CDR1 reads SGHKS; CDR2 reads YYEKEE (reference sequence). The CDR3 nucleotides read TGTGCCAGCAGCTTTCGGACGGAAGTTACTGAAGCTTTCTTT. It encodes CASSFRTEVTEAFF.

This clonotype showed up many times. The chain uses TRBV29-1 and TRBJ1-1; D unresolved. CDR3 length: 11 residues. Trimming pared 4 bases from V and 4 bases from J, leaving 7 bases between. Germline V gene data show CDR1 as SQVTM and CDR2 as ANQGSEA. DNA of the CDR3: TGCAGCGTTGTTCGGGGCACTGAAGCTTTCTTT. It is translated as CSVVRGTEAFF.

The chain carries TRBV4-1 and TRBJ2-7; no firm D call. The germline V gene has CDR1 MGHRA and CDR2 YSYEKL. The CDR3 runs 16 residues. V was clipped by 0 bases and J by 0 bases, with 12 bases between them. CDR3 bases: TGCGCCAGCAGCCAAGATATAGCCAGGACCTCCTACGAGCAGTACTTC. As protein: CASSQDIARTSYEQYF.

This clonotype was counted a few times. This rearrangement joins TRBV6-5 to TRBJ2-2; D not resolved. Germline-derived CDR1 and CDR2 are MNHEY and SVGAGI. Trimming took off 2 bases at V and 4 bases at J, with 8 bases between the two ends. The length of the CDR3 is 14 residues. For the CDR3, the DNA is TGTGCCAGCAGTTACAGGGCCTTCACCGGGGAGCTGTTTTTT. Translated: CASSYRAFTGELFF.

Only a few counts were recorded for this clonotype. The chain has TRBV10-1 and TRBJ2-7; D gene ambiguous. CDR1 is WNHNN, CDR2 SYGVQD, per germline (reference sequence). The CDR3 spans 13 residues. The V and J ends lost 2 bases and 5 bases respectively, with 10 bases between them. CDR3 nucleotide sequence: TGCGCCAGCAGTGAGCGGCTGCAGGACGAGCAGTACTTC. Translated, it gives CASSERLQDEQYF.

This clonotype has just a few counts. The J gene is TRBJ2-2, the V gene TRBV19; the D gene is possibly TRBD1 (6 bases). The CDR3 is 15 residues long. V lost 5 bases to trimming and J lost 4 bases, with 14 bases between them. Per germline, CDR1 LNHDA and CDR2 SQIVND (reference sequence). The CDR3 nucleotides read TGTGCCAGTAGTGTTTTTGCAGGGGTCACCGGGGAGCTGTTTTTT. This sequence encodes CASSVFAGVTGELFF.

Many counts were recorded for this clonotype. The DNA for the CDR3 is TGTGCCAGCAGCCATTTCCGACAGAGATACAATCAGCCCCAGCATTTT. This codes for CASSHFRQRYNQPQHF. The chain has TRBV7-3 and TRBJ1-5; TRBD1 is a possible D gene (5 bases). The CDR3 loop spans 16 amino acids. Germline assignment: CDR1 SGHTA and CDR2 FQGTGA. Trimming cost V 5 bases and J 3 bases, with 17 bases left between them.